These T cell receptor beta chains were read from a single sample in a study of blood T cell repertoires in COVID-19. Here immunoSEQ multiplex PCR was the method, and the copy in TCRdb shows in-frame clones only, minus some. The sample yields under 300,000 clones, over 80% seen once. Material: PBMCs or T cells enriched from blood (not recorded which). The receptors were gathered from a human donor in a cohort exposed to, infected with or recovered from COVID-19 (not recorded which). The donor label of this sample is uncertain. Each CDR3 is given with its conserved first and last residue. The D gene is left open where the match is weak. Where a row states a size, it is once, few, many or the class of an expanded clone; other rows omit it.

j_gene: TRBJ2-3
abundance: NA
v_gene: TRBV5-4
d_gene: NA
CDR3aa: CASSLYSGGAGDTQYF
CDR3nt: TGTGCCAGCAGCTTGTATTCAGGGGGAGCGGGAGATACGCAGTATTTT

j_gene: TRBJ2-2
abundance: NA
v_gene: TRBV5-8
d_gene: NA
CDR3aa: CASSFTSAIGELFF
CDR3nt: TGTGCCAGCAGCTTTACGAGTGCTATTGGGGAGCTGTTTTTT

j_gene: TRBJ1-1
abundance: few
v_gene: TRBV5-4
d_gene: NA
CDR3aa: CASSLGGLGNTEAFF
CDR3nt: TGTGCCAGCAGCTTGGGTGGGCTGGGGAACACTGAAGCTTTCTTT

j_gene: TRBJ1-6
abundance: NA
v_gene: TRBV25-1
d_gene: NA
CDR3aa: CASSEIGGLSPLHF
CDR3nt: TGTGCCAGCAGTGAAATTGGGGGCTTGTCACCCCTCCACTTT

j_gene: TRBJ1-2
abundance: NA
v_gene: TRBV19
d_gene: TRBD1
CDR3aa: CASSSPGGWGYGYTF
CDR3nt: TGTGCCAGTAGTTCCCCAGGGGGCTGGGGCTATGGCTACACCTTC

j_gene: TRBJ2-1
abundance: NA
v_gene: TRBV19
d_gene: TRBD2
CDR3aa: CASKPSGGAYNEQFF
CDR3nt: TGTGCCAGTAAGCCTAGCGGGGGGGCCTACAATGAGCAGTTCTTC

j_gene: TRBJ2-1
abundance: NA
v_gene: TRBV7-3
d_gene: TRBD1
CDR3aa: CASSLRGQVPYNEQFF
CDR3nt: TGTGCCAGCAGCTTAAGAGGACAGGTTCCTTACAATGAGCAGTTCTTC

j_gene: TRBJ2-6
abundance: NA
v_gene: TRBV5-5
d_gene: NA
CDR3aa: CASSSPTASGANVLTF
CDR3nt: TGTGCCAGCAGCAGCCCAACCGCCTCTGGGGCCAACGTCCTGACTTTC

j_gene: TRBJ2-3
abundance: NA
v_gene: TRBV9
d_gene: NA
CDR3aa: CASSLRVATDTQYF
CDR3nt: TGTGCCAGCAGTCTCAGGGTCGCGACAGATACGCAGTATTTT

j_gene: TRBJ1-2
abundance: NA
v_gene: TRBV14
d_gene: TRBD1
CDR3aa: CASSQATGGGYGYTF
CDR3nt: TGTGCCAGCAGCCAGGCCACAGGGGGCGGGTATGGCTACACCTTC

j_gene: TRBJ1-2
abundance: NA
v_gene: TRBV3-1/TRBV3-2
d_gene: TRBD1
CDR3aa: CASSRFMTGEGGYTF
CDR3nt: TGTGCCAGCAGCCGATTTATGACAGGGGAGGGTGGCTACACCTTC

j_gene: TRBJ2-1
abundance: NA
v_gene: TRBV19
d_gene: TRBD2
CDR3aa: CASSAGGNEQFF
CDR3nt: TGTGCCAGTAGTGCGGGGGGCAATGAGCAGTTCTTC

j_gene: TRBJ1-2
abundance: NA
v_gene: TRBV4-1
d_gene: TRBD1
CDR3aa: CASSPDRDRNYGYTF
CDR3nt: TGCGCCAGCAGCCCCGACCGGGACAGGAACTATGGCTACACCTTC

j_gene: TRBJ1-1
abundance: NA
v_gene: TRBV5-1
d_gene: NA
CDR3aa: CASSQDRNTEAFF
CDR3nt: TGCGCCAGCAGCCAGGACAGGAACACTGAAGCTTTCTTT

j_gene: TRBJ2-1
abundance: NA
v_gene: TRBV7-2
d_gene: TRBD2
CDR3aa: CASSLAASGGWASNEQFF
CDR3nt: TGTGCCAGCAGCTTAGCGGCGAGCGGGGGGTGGGCGAGCAATGAGCAGTTCTTC

j_gene: TRBJ1-2
abundance: NA
v_gene: TRBV24-1
d_gene: TRBD1
CDR3aa: CATRDRGITF
CDR3nt: TGTGCCACCAGGGACAGGGGTATTACCTTC

j_gene: TRBJ1-2
abundance: NA
v_gene: TRBV3-1/TRBV3-2
d_gene: NA
CDR3aa: CASSQDPLGGDGYTF
CDR3nt: TGTGCCAGCAGCCAAGATCCCCTGGGAGGGGATGGCTACACCTTC

j_gene: TRBJ2-7
abundance: NA
v_gene: TRBV18
d_gene: NA
CDR3aa: CASSPSGDEQYF
CDR3nt: TGTGCCAGCTCACCATCCGGGGACGAGCAGTACTTC

j_gene: TRBJ2-2
abundance: NA
v_gene: TRBV2
d_gene: TRBD1
CDR3aa: CASDRQGWTGELFF
CDR3nt: TGTGCCAGCGATCGACAGGGATGGACCGGGGAGCTGTTTTTT

j_gene: TRBJ2-3
abundance: NA
v_gene: TRBV6-4
d_gene: NA
CDR3aa: CASARDTSTDTQYF
CDR3nt: TGTGCCAGCGCCCGGGACACCAGCACAGATACGCAGTATTTT

j_gene: TRBJ2-1
abundance: NA
v_gene: TRBV3-1/TRBV3-2
d_gene: TRBD2
CDR3aa: CASSRRTSGGYNEQFF
CDR3nt: TGTGCCAGCAGCCGACGGACTAGCGGGGGATACAATGAGCAGTTCTTC

j_gene: TRBJ1-5
abundance: NA
v_gene: TRBV29-1
d_gene: TRBD1
CDR3aa: CSVVPTGGGDQPQHF
CDR3nt: TGCAGCGTCGTCCCGACAGGGGGCGGCGATCAGCCCCAGCATTTT

j_gene: TRBJ1-1
abundance: NA
v_gene: TRBV9
d_gene: NA
CDR3aa: CASSGRRGGGRTEAFF
CDR3nt: TGTGCCAGCAGCGGGAGGCGGGGGGGTGGAAGGACTGAAGCTTTCTTT

j_gene: TRBJ1-5
abundance: NA
v_gene: TRBV19
d_gene: NA
CDR3aa: CASSIQGSSNQPQHF
CDR3nt: TGTGCCAGTAGTATACAGGGGAGTAGCAATCAGCCCCAGCATTTT

j_gene: TRBJ1-5
abundance: NA
v_gene: TRBV3-1/TRBV3-2
d_gene: TRBD1
CDR3aa: CASSRGQSNQPQHF
CDR3nt: TGTGCCAGCAGCCGGGGACAGAGCAATCAGCCCCAGCATTTT

j_gene: TRBJ2-6
abundance: NA
v_gene: TRBV7-2
d_gene: TRBD1
CDR3aa: CASSPQGATGANVLTF
CDR3nt: TGTGCCAGCAGCCCACAGGGGGCTACTGGGGCCAACGTCCTGACTTTC

j_gene: TRBJ1-3
abundance: NA
v_gene: TRBV30
d_gene: NA
CDR3aa: CAWSVSRAFRTIYF
CDR3nt: TGTGCCTGGAGTGTAAGCAGGGCATTTCGGACCATATATTTT

j_gene: TRBJ1-5
abundance: NA
v_gene: TRBV19
d_gene: NA
CDR3aa: CASSIAGLSNQPQHF
CDR3nt: TGTGCCAGTAGTATCGCAGGGCTGAGCAATCAGCCCCAGCATTTT

j_gene: TRBJ2-7
abundance: NA
v_gene: TRBV5-6
d_gene: NA
CDR3aa: CASSWVGEFSEQYF
CDR3nt: TGTGCCAGCAGCTGGGTTGGGGAGTTTAGCGAGCAGTACTTC

j_gene: TRBJ2-1
abundance: NA
v_gene: TRBV13
d_gene: TRBD2
CDR3aa: CASSLGSGGVNEQFF
CDR3nt: TGTGCCAGCAGCTTGGGTAGCGGGGGTGTCAATGAGCAGTTCTTC

j_gene: TRBJ1-3
abundance: NA
v_gene: TRBV7-8
d_gene: TRBD1
CDR3aa: CASSVPGQVSGNTIYF
CDR3nt: TGTGCCAGCAGCGTTCCGGGACAGGTCTCTGGAAACACCATATATTTT

j_gene: TRBJ1-4
abundance: NA
v_gene: TRBV25-1
d_gene: NA
CDR3aa: CASSEYGLSRKTNEKLFF
CDR3nt: TGTGCCAGCAGTGAATATGGACTTTCGAGGAAAACTAATGAAAAACTGTTTTTT

j_gene: TRBJ1-2
abundance: NA
v_gene: TRBV27
d_gene: NA
CDR3aa: CASGLAGAYGYTF
CDR3nt: TGTGCCAGCGGTCTCGCGGGCGCCTATGGCTACACCTTC

j_gene: TRBJ1-6
abundance: NA
v_gene: TRBV12-3/TRBV12-4
d_gene: NA
CDR3aa: CASSFPGATPLHF
CDR3nt: TGTGCCAGCAGTTTTCCTGGGGCTACACCCCTCCACTTT

j_gene: TRBJ2-3
abundance: NA
v_gene: TRBV27
d_gene: TRBD2
CDR3aa: CASSLAQRGNTDTQYF
CDR3nt: TGTGCCAGCAGTTTAGCCCAGCGGGGGAACACAGATACGCAGTATTTT

j_gene: TRBJ1-5
abundance: NA
v_gene: TRBV4-1
d_gene: NA
CDR3aa: CASSQDNPSTGGWPFGQPQHF
CDR3nt: TGCGCCAGCAGCCAAGATAATCCTTCGACAGGAGGATGGCCCTTTGGGCAGCCCCAGCATTTT

j_gene: TRBJ1-2
abundance: NA
v_gene: TRBV6-5
d_gene: NA
CDR3aa: CASSYSRTASSLF
CDR3nt: TGTGCCAGCAGTTACTCCCGGACAGCCTCTTCCCTCTTC

j_gene: TRBJ2-2
abundance: NA
v_gene: TRBV6-5
d_gene: NA
CDR3aa: CASSLGLANTGELFF
CDR3nt: TGTGCCAGCAGTTTAGGCCTAGCGAACACCGGGGAGCTGTTTTTT

j_gene: TRBJ2-7
abundance: once
v_gene: TRBV29-1
d_gene: TRBD2
CDR3aa: CSVTGRGGHEQYF
CDR3nt: TGCAGCGTCACGGGACGGGGGGGGCACGAGCAGTACTTC

j_gene: TRBJ2-1
abundance: NA
v_gene: TRBV24-1
d_gene: TRBD2
CDR3aa: CATSDTPSGGGTGEQFF
CDR3nt: TGTGCCACCAGTGACACCCCCTCTGGCGGGGGGACCGGTGAGCAGTTCTTC

j_gene: TRBJ1-1
abundance: few
v_gene: TRBV5-1
d_gene: TRBD1
CDR3aa: CASSLGNRGNTEAFF
CDR3nt: TGCGCCAGCAGCTTGGGCAACAGGGGGAACACTGAAGCTTTCTTT

j_gene: TRBJ1-6
abundance: NA
v_gene: TRBV7-3
d_gene: NA
CDR3aa: CASSSPAPPLWAAGAYNSPLHF
CDR3nt: TGTGCCAGCAGCTCCCCTGCTCCCCCTTTATGGGCCGCCGGTGCCTATAATTCACCCCTCCACTTT